This entry concerns a single T cell receptor beta chain. This entry comes from a study of technical replicates of blood from a few donors. Method: immunoSEQ multiplex PCR; TCRdb's copy keeps in-frame clones and lacks some. The sample has nearly 80,000 clones; around 94% are singletons. The germline CDR1 and CDR2 sequences are SQVTM and ANQGSEA. V lost 4 bases, J lost 8 bases, and 11 bases lay in between. The CDR3 has 11 amino acids. The J gene is TRBJ1-1, the V gene TRBV29-1; D is undetermined. Sequencing was performed on T cells isolated from PBMCs. The receptor comes from a human donor in good health. The chain's CDR3 is CSVGQSTEAFF. DNA for the CDR3: TGCAGCGTTGGGCAATCGACAGAAGCTTTCTTT.